The rows below give T cell receptor beta chains drawn from one sample of a study of cytomegalovirus exposure and HLA in healthy donors. Sequencing used immunoSEQ multiplex PCR; TCRdb keeps in-frame clones, though not all of them. The table records roughly 86,000 clones, approximately 66% of them present only once. The sample comprised PBMCs. These receptor sequences come from a man aged 30 to 39 in good health and CMV-seronegative. Each CDR3 is given with its conserved first and last residue. Clone size is stated in some rows and not others, as once, few, many or a class when expanded.

v_gene	abundance	j_gene	CDR3aa
TRBV7-3	NA	TRBJ2-5	CASSLGSVLGARETQYF
TRBV9	NA	TRBJ2-1	CASSVETPAYNEQFF
TRBV9	once	TRBJ2-2	CASSVDPSGTGELFF
TRBV5-1	NA	TRBJ2-7	CASSFGQGSYEQYF
TRBV7-9	NA	TRBJ2-5	CASSPRGRAEGKETQYF
TRBV7-9	NA	TRBJ2-3	CASSEMTGGPTDTQYF
TRBV2	NA	TRBJ1-5	CASSGATGHNQPQHF
TRBV5-4	NA	TRBJ1-4	CASSPNRGLREKLFF
TRBV30	NA	TRBJ2-6	CAWSAGQGASGANVLTF
TRBV19	once	TRBJ1-5	CASSEQVGSNQPQHF
TRBV29-1	NA	NA	CSVVTGTGGDEQYF
TRBV6-5	once	TRBJ2-7	CASSYSIQGVYEQYF
TRBV4-2	NA	TRBJ2-3	CASSQEPSGGSPDTQYF
TRBV30	NA	TRBJ2-3	CAWSVGAGEDTQYF
TRBV7-9	few	TRBJ1-1	CASSLAGTGRNTEAFF
TRBV9	NA	TRBJ2-7	CASSVGGSSYEQYF
TRBV28	NA	TRBJ1-5	CASRWGDPTQPQHF
TRBV9	NA	NA	CASSFGSGGLFEQYF
TRBV27	NA	TRBJ2-1	CASTLNNRVGYNEQFF
TRBV19	NA	TRBJ2-1	CASSINSGRRNEQFF
TRBV7-9	NA	TRBJ1-1	CAGRDNTEAFF
TRBV29-1	NA	NA	CSVADSYEQYF
TRBV13	NA	TRBJ1-5	CASSLGSTFQPQHF
TRBV6-5	few	TRBJ1-5	CASSWTGSNQPQHF
TRBV21-1	few	TRBJ2-1	CASKRVAGDRAGVYNEQFF
TRBV6-1	NA	TRBJ2-2	CASSYTSGGTGELFF
TRBV23-1	few	TRBJ2-7	CASSQQGQVGPRNEQYF
TRBV15	NA	TRBJ1-5	CATSRDAQVNQPQHF
TRBV28	NA	TRBJ1-5	CASSLGRGAGQPQHF
TRBV7-9	NA	TRBJ2-1	CASSLAGGSTYNEQFF
TRBV6-5	few	TRBJ1-1	CASSTDRVSKAFF
TRBV6-4	few	TRBJ1-6	CASSDSAGLNSPLHF
TRBV18	NA	TRBJ2-1	CASSSVGQGGYNEQFF
TRBV19	NA	TRBJ1-1	CASSMRGQLEAFF
TRBV5-1	NA	TRBJ2-1	CASSSSGGSYNEQFF
TRBV7-9	NA	TRBJ1-1	CSSSPGGTEAFF
TRBV11-2	once	TRBJ1-1	CASSLLQGPRTEAFF
TRBV30	NA	TRBJ2-3	CAWSIPSGRGFYTDTQYF
TRBV7-3	few	TRBJ2-5	CASSPSGARETQYF
TRBV9	once	TRBJ1-4	CASSPTGQGATIINEKLFF
TRBV29-1	NA	TRBJ2-1	CSVLSGSPYNEQFF
TRBV6-1	NA	NA	CASSQTRDSSYEQYF
TRBV7-8	NA	TRBJ2-7	CASSFYQASSYEQYF